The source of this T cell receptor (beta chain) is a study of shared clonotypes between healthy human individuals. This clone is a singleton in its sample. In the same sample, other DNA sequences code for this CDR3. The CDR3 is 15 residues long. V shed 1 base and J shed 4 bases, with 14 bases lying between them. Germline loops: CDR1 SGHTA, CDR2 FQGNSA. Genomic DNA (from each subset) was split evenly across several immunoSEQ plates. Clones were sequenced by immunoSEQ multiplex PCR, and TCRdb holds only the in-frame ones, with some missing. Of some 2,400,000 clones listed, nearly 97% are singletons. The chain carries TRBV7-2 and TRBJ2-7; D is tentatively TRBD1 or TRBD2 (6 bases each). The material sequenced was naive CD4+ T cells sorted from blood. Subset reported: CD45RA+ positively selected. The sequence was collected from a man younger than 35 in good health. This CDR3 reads CASSLVGGGGYEQYF. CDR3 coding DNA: TGTGCCAGCAGCTTAGTGGGCGGAGGGGGGTACGAGCAGTACTTC.